The 9 T cell receptor beta chains reported below all come from one sample, sequenced in a study of blood T cell repertoires in COVID-19. Sequenced by immunoSEQ multiplex PCR; TCRdb stores in-frame clones only, minus some. The sample shows 300,000 or so clones, 85% to 90% of them seen only once. The sample taken for sequencing was PBMCs or T cells enriched from blood (not recorded which). The receptors originated from a woman aged 18 to 35 who had recovered from COVID-19.

This clone was observed many times. The chain links TRBV30 to TRBJ2-3, with D tentatively TRBD1 (6 bases). The CDR3 contains 13 residues. The germline gives CDR1 GTSNPN, CDR2 SVGIG (reference sequence). The V gene lost 0 bases and the J gene lost 4 bases, with 8 bases spanning the gap. The CDR3: CAWSVQGSDTQYF. CDR3 in DNA: TGTGCCTGGAGTGTACAGGGCTCAGATACGCAGTATTTT.

The rearrangement joins TRBV19 to TRBJ1-2, with D uncertain. The V gene's germline CDR1 is LNHDA and CDR2 SQIVND (reference sequence). Trimming shortened V by 4 bases and J by 5 bases, and 8 bases separated the two germline ends. The CDR3 contains 12 residues. CDR3 bases: TGTGCCAGTAGTAGGACTGAATATGGCTACACCTTC. Translated: CASSRTEYGYTF.

The chain is built from TRBV7-3 and TRBJ2-7, with TRBD2 matching over 7 bases. Germline V CDR1 and CDR2: SGHTA, FQGTGA. J gave up 0 bases and V 2 bases, and 13 bases lay outside the gene matches. This CDR3 contains 18 residues. The CDR3 coding sequence is TGTGCCAGCAGCTTACAGGGCCAGGGAGCGGGACCCTCCTACGAGCAGTACTTC. Translating it yields CASSLQGQGAGPSYEQYF.

The chain has TRBV7-8 and TRBJ2-1; 8 bases are shared with TRBD2. Germline CDR1 is SGHVS and CDR2 is FQNEAQ. This CDR3 spans 16 amino acids. J gave up 0 bases and V 5 bases, and 6 bases lay outside the gene matches. This CDR3 is CASSPLAASSYNEQFF. The CDR3 bases are TGTGCCAGCAGCCCACTAGCGGCTAGCTCCTACAATGAGCAGTTCTTC.

In this sample, this clone turned up a few times. The chain couples TRBV29-1 to TRBJ1-2; no reliable D call. The germline V gene has CDR1 SQVTM and CDR2 ANQGSEA. The CDR3 runs to 11 residues. The V gene lost 3 bases and the J gene lost 6 bases, with 8 bases spanning the gap. CDR3 loop: CSVDSFHGYTF. The CDR3, as DNA: TGCAGCGTTGACAGTTTTCATGGCTACACCTTC.

The J gene is TRBJ2-2, the V gene TRBV28; 9 bases line up with TRBD1. Trimming removed 6 bases from V and 1 base from J; junction bases left unmatched: 6. The CDR3 length is 16 residues. Germline V CDR1 and CDR2: MDHEN, SYDVKM. The CDR3, as DNA: TGTGCCAGCAGACCACCGGGACAGGGGAACACCGGGGAGCTGTTTTTT. Its translation: CASRPPGQGNTGELFF.

The chain has TRBV4-1 and TRBJ2-3; D perhaps matches TRBD2 (5 bases). Looked up from germline, CDR1 is MGHRA and CDR2 is YSYEKL. The V end was cut by 1 base, the J end by 4 bases, with 12 bases between. This CDR3 is built from 15 residues. The CDR3 DNA follows: TGCGCCAGCAGCCAAGTCATGCTAGCATCAGATACGCAGTATTTT. This gives the protein CASSQVMLASDTQYF.

V and J are TRBV3-1 (or the pseudogene TRBV3-2) and TRBJ1-5, with a tentative D call TRBD1 (5 bases). Germline values: CDR1 LGHDT, CDR2 YNNKEL (reference sequence). V was shortened by 3 bases and J by 7 bases, with 10 bases between the two germline ends. The length of the CDR3 is 13 residues. The CDR3 DNA reads as TGTGCCAGCAGCCAGGGGACTTACCAGCCCCAGCATTTT. It codes for CASSQGTYQPQHF.

J is TRBJ1-5 and V is TRBV6-5; no definite D call. The CDR3 is 13 residues long. Germline V lookup: CDR1 MNHEY, CDR2 SVGAGI. Between the trimmed V and J ends, which lost 2 bases and 3 bases, there was a span of 5 bases. In nucleotides, the CDR3 is TGTGCCAGCAGTTACGAACACAATCAGCCCCAGCATTTT. Translation: CASSYEHNQPQHF.